Listed below are T cell receptor beta chains from one sample, sequenced in a study of cytomegalovirus exposure and HLA in healthy donors. TCRdb's copy holds only in-frame clones and misses some; the assay was immunoSEQ multiplex PCR. The sample lists over 50,000 clones; more than 60% were seen once. Sequencing was carried out using PBMCs. These receptors came from a man in his forties or fifties in good health and CMV-seropositive. CDR3s include the opening cysteine and the closing phenylalanine or tryptophan. Fields, in order: CDR3 length, V gene, J gene, clone size, D gene, CDR3 DNA, CDR3 protein. D genes are given only for firm matches. The size field is filled for only some rows; it gives once, few, many or a size class.

cdr3_length: 16
v_call: TRBV28
j_call: TRBJ1-4
clone_size: .
d_call: TRBD1
cdr3_nt: TGTGCCAGCAGTTTTGCGACAGGGTCCACTAATGAAAAACTGTTTTTT
cdr3_aa: CASSFATGSTNEKLFF

cdr3_length: 15
v_call: TRBV28
j_call: TRBJ2-1
clone_size: .
d_call: TRBD2
cdr3_nt: TGTGCCAGCAGTTCCGGGACTAGGCTTAGGAATGAGCAGTTCTTC
cdr3_aa: CASSSGTRLRNEQFF

cdr3_length: 13
v_call: TRBV7-3
j_call: TRBJ2-5
clone_size: .
d_call: .
cdr3_nt: TGTGCCAGCAGCTTATGGGCGGGGGAGACCCAGTACTTC
cdr3_aa: CASSLWAGETQYF

cdr3_length: 14
v_call: TRBV5-4
j_call: TRBJ2-3
clone_size: .
d_call: TRBD1
cdr3_nt: TGTGCCAGCAGCGCTAGACAGGGCCCAGATACGCAGTATTTT
cdr3_aa: CASSARQGPDTQYF

cdr3_length: 15
v_call: TRBV19
j_call: TRBJ2-1
clone_size: .
d_call: .
cdr3_nt: TGTGCCAGTAGTTATCTAGCCTCGGACCACAATGAGCAGTTCTTC
cdr3_aa: CASSYLASDHNEQFF

cdr3_length: 15
v_call: TRBV28
j_call: TRBJ2-7
clone_size: .
d_call: TRBD2
cdr3_nt: TGTGCCAGCAGTTTGAGGCGGGAGGTCTTATGCGAGCAGTACTTC
cdr3_aa: CASSLRREVLCEQYF

cdr3_length: 14
v_call: TRBV6-5
j_call: TRBJ2-7
clone_size: .
d_call: TRBD2
cdr3_nt: TGTGCCAGCAGCAAGGGGCGGGGGGCCTACGAGCAGTACTTC
cdr3_aa: CASSKGRGAYEQYF

cdr3_length: 14
v_call: TRBV5-1
j_call: TRBJ2-5
clone_size: .
d_call: .
cdr3_nt: TGCGCCAGCAGCTTTTCTTCGGGACAAGAGACCCAGTACTTC
cdr3_aa: CASSFSSGQETQYF

cdr3_length: 16
v_call: TRBV28
j_call: TRBJ2-3
clone_size: .
d_call: TRBD2
cdr3_nt: TGTGCCAGCAGGCCGAGGACTAGCGGGAGGGGGGATACGCAGTATTTT
cdr3_aa: CASRPRTSGRGDTQYF

cdr3_length: 13
v_call: TRBV5-1
j_call: TRBJ1-5
clone_size: .
d_call: .
cdr3_nt: TGCGCCAGCAGCTTGGCCGGAGACCAGCCCCAGCATTTT
cdr3_aa: CASSLAGDQPQHF

cdr3_length: 13
v_call: TRBV29-1
j_call: TRBJ2-2
clone_size: .
d_call: TRBD2
cdr3_nt: TGCAGCGCGGGGGACTATAACACCGGGGAGCTGTTTTTT
cdr3_aa: CSAGDYNTGELFF

cdr3_length: 17
v_call: TRBV4-3
j_call: TRBJ2-3
clone_size: .
d_call: TRBD2
cdr3_nt: TGCGCCAGCAGCCCACGACTAGCGGGGGTTAGCACAGATACGCAGTATTTT
cdr3_aa: CASSPRLAGVSTDTQYF

cdr3_length: 14
v_call: TRBV27
j_call: TRBJ2-7
clone_size: .
d_call: TRBD1
cdr3_nt: TGTGCCAGCAGTTTGGGACAGGGCCCCTACGAGCAGTACTTC
cdr3_aa: CASSLGQGPYEQYF

cdr3_length: 14
v_call: TRBV19
j_call: TRBJ1-1
clone_size: few
d_call: TRBD1
cdr3_nt: TGTGCCAGCACCAGCTCAGGGGGATACACTGAAGCTTTCTTT
cdr3_aa: CASTSSGGYTEAFF

cdr3_length: 17
v_call: TRBV27
j_call: TRBJ2-3
clone_size: once
d_call: TRBD2
cdr3_nt: TGTGACAGCAGTGCTCCCGGACTAGCGGGAGGGTGGGATACGCAGTATTTT
cdr3_aa: CDSSAPGLAGGWDTQYF

cdr3_length: 15
v_call: TRBV7-2
j_call: TRBJ1-2
clone_size: once
d_call: .
cdr3_nt: TGTGCCAGCAGCCACCCCTGGGAGGAGTTCTATGGCTACACCTTC
cdr3_aa: CASSHPWEEFYGYTF

cdr3_length: 13
v_call: TRBV5-1
j_call: TRBJ1-5
clone_size: .
d_call: .
cdr3_nt: TGCGCCAGCAGCTTGGGAGGGAGACAGCCCCAGCATTTT
cdr3_aa: CASSLGGRQPQHF

cdr3_length: 13
v_call: TRBV2
j_call: TRBJ2-1
clone_size: .
d_call: .
cdr3_nt: TGTGCCAGCCGAACTGACTCCTACAATGAGCAGTTCTTC
cdr3_aa: CASRTDSYNEQFF

cdr3_length: 15
v_call: TRBV7-2
j_call: TRBJ1-3
clone_size: .
d_call: .
cdr3_nt: TGTGCCAGCAGCTTAGACGCCAGCTCTGGAAACACCATATATTTT
cdr3_aa: CASSLDASSGNTIYF

cdr3_length: 14
v_call: TRBV27
j_call: TRBJ2-3
clone_size: .
d_call: .
cdr3_nt: TGTGCCAGCAGTTCCAGGGGTCGCGCAGATACGCAGTATTTT
cdr3_aa: CASSSRGRADTQYF

cdr3_length: 14
v_call: TRBV5-1
j_call: TRBJ2-1
clone_size: once
d_call: TRBD2
cdr3_nt: TGCGCCAGCAGCCGGACTAGCGGGAGTAGTGAGCAGTTCTTC
cdr3_aa: CASSRTSGSSEQFF

cdr3_length: 16
v_call: TRBV18
j_call: TRBJ2-1
clone_size: .
d_call: .
cdr3_nt: TGTGCCAGCTCCCCGCTGCCAGCGTCGGGGGACAATGAGCAGTTCTTC
cdr3_aa: CASSPLPASGDNEQFF